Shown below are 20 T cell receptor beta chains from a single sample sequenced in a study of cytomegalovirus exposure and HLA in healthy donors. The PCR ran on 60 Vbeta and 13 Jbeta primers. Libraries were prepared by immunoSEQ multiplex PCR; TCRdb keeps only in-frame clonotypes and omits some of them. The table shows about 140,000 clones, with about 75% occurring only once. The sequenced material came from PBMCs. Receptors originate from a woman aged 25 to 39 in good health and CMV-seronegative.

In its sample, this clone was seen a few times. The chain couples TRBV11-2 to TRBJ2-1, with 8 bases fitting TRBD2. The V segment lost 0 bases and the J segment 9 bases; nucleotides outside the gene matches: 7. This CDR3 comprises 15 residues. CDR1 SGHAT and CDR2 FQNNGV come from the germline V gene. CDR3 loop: CASSLELAGVGEQFF. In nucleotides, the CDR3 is TGTGCCAGCAGCTTAGAGCTAGCGGGCGTGGGTGAGCAGTTCTTC.

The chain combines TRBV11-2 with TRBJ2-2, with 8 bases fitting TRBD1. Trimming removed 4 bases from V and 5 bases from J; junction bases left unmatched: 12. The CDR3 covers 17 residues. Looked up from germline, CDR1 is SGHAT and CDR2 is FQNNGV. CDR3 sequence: CASSSLVGQGKTGELFF. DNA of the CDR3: TGTGCCAGCAGCTCCCTAGTAGGACAGGGTAAAACCGGGGAGCTGTTTTTT. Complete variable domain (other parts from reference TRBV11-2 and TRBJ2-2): EAGVAQSPRYKIIEKRQSVAFWCNPISGHATLYWYQQILGQGPKLLIQFQNNGVVDDSQLPKDRFSAERLKGVDSTLKIQPAKLEDSAVYLCASSSLVGQGKTGELFFGEGSRLTVL.

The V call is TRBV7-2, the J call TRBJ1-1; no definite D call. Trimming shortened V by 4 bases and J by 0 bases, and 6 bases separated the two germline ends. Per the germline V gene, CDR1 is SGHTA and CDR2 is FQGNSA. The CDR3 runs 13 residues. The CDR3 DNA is TGTGCCAGCAGCTCGTACATGAACACTGAAGCTTTCTTT. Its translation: CASSSYMNTEAFF.

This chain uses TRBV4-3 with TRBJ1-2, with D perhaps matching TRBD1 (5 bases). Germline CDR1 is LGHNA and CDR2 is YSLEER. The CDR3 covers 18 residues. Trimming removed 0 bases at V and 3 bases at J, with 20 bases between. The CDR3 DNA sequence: TGCGCCAGCAGCCAAGAAGTTGATCTGGAGGGGCTGGACTATGGCTACACCTTC. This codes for CASSQEVDLEGLDYGYTF.

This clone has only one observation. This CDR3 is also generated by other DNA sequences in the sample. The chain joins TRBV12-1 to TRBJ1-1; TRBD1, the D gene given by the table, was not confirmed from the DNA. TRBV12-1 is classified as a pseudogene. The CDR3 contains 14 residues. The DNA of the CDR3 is TGTGCCAGCAGCTGGGGACAGGGAGGCGCTGAAGCCTTCTTT. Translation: CASSWGQGGAEAFF.

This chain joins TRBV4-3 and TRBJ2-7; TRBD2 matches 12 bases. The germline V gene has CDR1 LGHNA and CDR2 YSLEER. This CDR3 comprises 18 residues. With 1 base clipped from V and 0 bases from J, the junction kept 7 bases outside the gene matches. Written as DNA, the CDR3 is TGCGCCAGCAGCCAAGGGCCTAGCGGGGGGGGGAACTCCTACGAGCAGTACTTC. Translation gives CASSQGPSGGGNSYEQYF.

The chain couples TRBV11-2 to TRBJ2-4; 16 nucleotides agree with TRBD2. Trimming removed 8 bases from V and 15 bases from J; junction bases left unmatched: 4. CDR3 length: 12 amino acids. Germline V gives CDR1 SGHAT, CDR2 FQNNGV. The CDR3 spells CASGTSGGGVYF. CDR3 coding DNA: TGTGCCAGCGGGACTAGCGGGGGGGGTGTGTACTTC.

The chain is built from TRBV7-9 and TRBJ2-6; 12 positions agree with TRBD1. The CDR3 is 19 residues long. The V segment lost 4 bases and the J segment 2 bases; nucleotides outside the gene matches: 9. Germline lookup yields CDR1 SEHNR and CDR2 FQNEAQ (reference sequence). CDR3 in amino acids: CASSSSLGQGAAGANVLTF. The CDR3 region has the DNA TGTGCCAGCAGCTCCAGTTTGGGACAGGGGGCAGCTGGGGCCAACGTCCTGACTTTC.

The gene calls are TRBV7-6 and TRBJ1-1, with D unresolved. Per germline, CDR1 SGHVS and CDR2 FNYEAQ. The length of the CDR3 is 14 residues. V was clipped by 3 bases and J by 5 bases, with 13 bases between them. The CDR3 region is CASSFGGFNTEAFF. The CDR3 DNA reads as TGTGCCAGCAGCTTTGGCGGGTTCAATACTGAAGCTTTCTTT.

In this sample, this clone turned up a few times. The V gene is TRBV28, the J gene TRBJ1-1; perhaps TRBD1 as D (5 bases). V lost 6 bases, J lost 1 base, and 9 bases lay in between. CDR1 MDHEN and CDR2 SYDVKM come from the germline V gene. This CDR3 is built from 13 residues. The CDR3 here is CASRDTWNTEAFF. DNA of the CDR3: TGTGCCAGCAGGGACACCTGGAACACTGAAGCTTTCTTT.

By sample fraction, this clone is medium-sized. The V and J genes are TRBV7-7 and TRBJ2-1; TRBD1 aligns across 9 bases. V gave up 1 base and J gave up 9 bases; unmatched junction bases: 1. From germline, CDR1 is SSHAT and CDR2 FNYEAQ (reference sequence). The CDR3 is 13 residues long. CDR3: CASSLGTGVEQFF. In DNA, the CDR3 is TGTGCCAGCAGCTTAGGGACAGGGGTTGAGCAGTTCTTC.

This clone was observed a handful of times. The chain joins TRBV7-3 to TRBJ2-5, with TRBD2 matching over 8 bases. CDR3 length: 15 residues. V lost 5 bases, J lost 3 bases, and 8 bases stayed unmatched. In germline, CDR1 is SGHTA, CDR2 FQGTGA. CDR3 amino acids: CASSAAGGLEETQYF. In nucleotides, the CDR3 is TGTGCCAGCAGCGCCGCGGGGGGCTTGGAAGAGACCCAGTACTTC.

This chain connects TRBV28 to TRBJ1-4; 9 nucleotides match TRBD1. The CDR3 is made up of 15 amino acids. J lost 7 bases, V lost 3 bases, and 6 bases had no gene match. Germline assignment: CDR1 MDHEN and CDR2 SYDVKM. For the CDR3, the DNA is TGTGCCAGCAGTTTTGAGGGACAGGGAGTTGAAAAACTGTTTTTT. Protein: CASSFEGQGVEKLFF.

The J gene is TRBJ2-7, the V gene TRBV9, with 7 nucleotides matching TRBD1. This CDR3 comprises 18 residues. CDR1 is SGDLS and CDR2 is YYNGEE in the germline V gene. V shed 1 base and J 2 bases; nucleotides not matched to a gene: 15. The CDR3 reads CASSVFFRTGFDPYEQYF. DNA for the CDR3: TGTGCCAGCAGCGTATTCTTCAGGACAGGATTTGATCCCTACGAGCAGTACTTC. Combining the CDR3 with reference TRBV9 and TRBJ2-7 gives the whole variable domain DSGVTQTPKHLITATGQRVTLRCSPRSGDLSVYWYQQSLDQGLQFLIQYYNGEERAKGNILERFSAQQFPDLHSELNLSSLELGDSALYFCASSVFFRTGFDPYEQYFGPGTRLTVT.

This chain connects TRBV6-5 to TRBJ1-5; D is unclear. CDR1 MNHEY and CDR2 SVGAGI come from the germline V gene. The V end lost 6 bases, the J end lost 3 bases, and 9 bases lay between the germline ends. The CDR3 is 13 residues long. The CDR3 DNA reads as TGTGCCAGCAGCCCTTCCTTCAATCAGCCCCAGCATTTT. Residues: CASSPSFNQPQHF.

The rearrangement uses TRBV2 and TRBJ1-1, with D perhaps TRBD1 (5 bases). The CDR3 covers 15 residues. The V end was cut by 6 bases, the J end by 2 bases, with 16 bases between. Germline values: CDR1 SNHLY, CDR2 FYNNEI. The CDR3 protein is CASRWAGSPNTEAFF. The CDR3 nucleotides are TGTGCCAGCAGGTGGGCAGGGTCACCTAACACTGAAGCTTTCTTT.

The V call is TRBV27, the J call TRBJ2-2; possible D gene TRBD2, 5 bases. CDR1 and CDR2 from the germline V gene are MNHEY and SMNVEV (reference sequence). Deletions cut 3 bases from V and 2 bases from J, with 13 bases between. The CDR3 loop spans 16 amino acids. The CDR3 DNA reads TGTGCCAGCAGTTTTTCGGCAACTAGAAACACCGGGGAGCTGTTTTTT. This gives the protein CASSFSATRNTGELFF.

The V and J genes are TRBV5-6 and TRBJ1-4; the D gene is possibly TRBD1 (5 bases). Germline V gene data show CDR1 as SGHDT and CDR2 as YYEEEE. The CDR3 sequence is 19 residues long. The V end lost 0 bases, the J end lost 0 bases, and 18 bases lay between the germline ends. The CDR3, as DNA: TGTGCCAGCAGCTTGGCGGGAGACGAGGGGCGAACAACTAATGAAAAACTGTTTTTT. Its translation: CASSLAGDEGRTTNEKLFF.

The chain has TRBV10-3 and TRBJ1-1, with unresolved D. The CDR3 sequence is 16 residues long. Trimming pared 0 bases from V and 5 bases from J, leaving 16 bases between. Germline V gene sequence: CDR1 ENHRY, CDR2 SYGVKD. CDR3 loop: CAISESIAGDRTEAFF. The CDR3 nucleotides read TGTGCCATCAGTGAGTCGATAGCGGGCGATCGGACTGAAGCTTTCTTT.

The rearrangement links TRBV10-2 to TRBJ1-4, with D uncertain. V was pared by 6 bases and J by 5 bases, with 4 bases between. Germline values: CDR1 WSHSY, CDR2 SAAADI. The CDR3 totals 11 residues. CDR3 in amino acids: CASRINEKLFF. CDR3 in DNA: TGCGCCAGCAGAATAAATGAAAAACTGTTTTTT.